This T cell receptor beta chain is from a study of CD8 T cells in Susac syndrome (dated by TCRdb to the late 2010s). About the investigation overall: The study used repertoire sequencing to test whether antigen drove CD8+ T cell activation and differentiation in Susac syndrome. Broad study findings and their caveats: The number of individuals in the TCR sequencing and HLA analysis was recognized as being relatively small.

RNA was extracted with the RNeasy kit and roughly 0.45 to 1 ug was reverse transcribed using random hexamers. The immunoSEQ multiplex PCR assay, which covers 54 Vbeta and 13 Jbeta segments, was used to amplify TCR beta CDR3 regions. PCR amplification bias was corrected using a synthetic template baseline for primer optimization and computational correction. Regarding the original processing steps: Reads were annotated to V, D and J genes according to IMGT and were analyzed with immunoSEQ Analyzer, with only productive sequences retained. To calculate clonality, Shannon entropy was normalized by log2 of the number of productive unique sequences and then subtracted from one. For each patient and control, public and private clones were evaluated within the 100 most prevalent clones. A clone was defined as Susac-specific if it was absent from the healthy and MS cohorts, from some 1,100 published viral clones and from other ImmuneACCESS disease sequences. TCRdb trimmed public reads at Q25 via fastp, called clones via MiXCR and kept in-frame beta chains. Merged by CDR3 protein, the rows form single entries marked with the most common genes and DNA. TCRdb, not the original authors, processed these V and J calls. The sample has around 280,000 distinct CDR3 sequences on record, about 90% of them singletons. Around 0.07% of the sample lies in the top ten.

Trimming leaves V shorter by 4 bases and J shorter by 0 bases, with the junction holding 10 bases beyond the gene matches. The CDR3 covers 17 residues, taking in both the cysteine and the phenylalanine. Here the CDR3 DNA is all that survives: 51 bases in frame from base 1. Reading the germline V gene gives CDR1 SGHRS and CDR2 YFSETQ. As for this clonotype: No antigen is known for it. Qualities for individual bases were not recorded, and no much larger clone is one base off.

Peripheral blood CD8+ and CD4+ T cells from healthy donors, Susac syndrome patients and multiple sclerosis patients were profiled using high-throughput TCR beta sequencing. Treatment-naive patients with stable or active relapsing-remitting disease fulfilling revised McDonald criteria were used as multiple sclerosis controls. Bulk CD8+ and CD4+ T cells were purified by magnetic negative isolation, while CD8+ TEMRA cells were enriched using FACS. Blood was drawn into EDTA tubes, processed within 24 hours, and PBMCs were isolated by density gradient centrifugation. PBMCs intended for TCR sequencing were cryopreserved in liquid nitrogen and were subsequently thawed in a 37 degrees C water bath. The sorted or isolated CD4+, CD8+ and CD8+ TEMRA cells reached a purity of at least 90%.

Recombination connected TRBV5-1 to TRBJ2-1, with TRBD1 identical over 7 junction bases. This clonotype originated in a human donor with multiple sclerosis. The material sequenced was CD4+ T cells from PBMCs. Read as DNA, the sequence is TGCGCCAGCAGCCGCCAGACAGGGAAGGGCTCCTACAATGAGCAGTTCTTC. This sequence encodes CASSRQTGKGSYNEQFF.